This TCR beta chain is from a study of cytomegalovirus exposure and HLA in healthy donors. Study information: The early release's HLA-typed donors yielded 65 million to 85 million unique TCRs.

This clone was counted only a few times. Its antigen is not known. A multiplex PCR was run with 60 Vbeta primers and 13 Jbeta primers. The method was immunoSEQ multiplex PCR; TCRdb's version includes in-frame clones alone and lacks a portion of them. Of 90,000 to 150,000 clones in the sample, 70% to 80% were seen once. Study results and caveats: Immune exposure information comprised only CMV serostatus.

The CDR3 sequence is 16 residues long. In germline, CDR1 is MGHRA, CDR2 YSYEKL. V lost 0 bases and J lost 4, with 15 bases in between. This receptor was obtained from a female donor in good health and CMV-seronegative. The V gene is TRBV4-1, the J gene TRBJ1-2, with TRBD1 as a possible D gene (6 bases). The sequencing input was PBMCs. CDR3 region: CASSQEGPTGSYGYTF. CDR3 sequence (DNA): TGCGCCAGCAGCCAAGAGGGACCCACAGGGAGCTATGGCTACACCTTC.